This TCR beta chain was obtained from a study of graft-versus-host responses after intestinal transplantation. Clones were read by immunoSEQ multiplex PCR, and TCRdb kept only the in-frame ones, dropping some. Among about 22,000 clones listed, over 40% were seen once. The CDR3 is 13 amino acids. V lost 8 bases and J lost 2, with 10 bases in between. Germline assignment: CDR1 SNHLY and CDR2 FYNNEI. Regarding the study as a whole: GvH clonotypes were identified within recipient marrow, with a subset emerging first in ileum or blood. Early HvG declines after transplant were associated with peak circulating GvH clone levels.

Researchers placed around 200,000 CFSE-labeled responder cells in culture with around 200,000 irradiated, violet-dye-labeled stimulator cells. The authors sorted proliferating CFSE-low CD3+CD4+ and CD3+CD8+ responders after the reaction. The sequence came from a human patient who received an intestinal transplant. The chain combines TRBV2 with TRBJ1-3; possible D gene TRBD1, 6 bases. The input for sequencing was alloreactive CD8+ T cells from a mixed lymphocyte reaction culture, taken before intestinal transplant. Subset: CFSE-low proliferating T cells sorted from roughly 6-day pre-transplant mixed lymphocyte reaction (GvH or HvG direction). The CDR3 nucleotides read TGTGCCAGCGCAGGGGAGACTGGAAACACCATATATTTT. Translation gives CASAGETGNTIYF.